Here is one TCR beta chain with its context. Its antigen is currently not known. No quality values exist for individual bases; no much larger clone is one base distant. The source of the sample is a study of response to subunit inactivated influenza vaccine (dated by TCRdb to 2016 to 2019). Regarding the complete study: Deep quantitative T cell receptor repertoire profiling was used in the study to track responses to a trivalent subunit inactivated influenza vaccine.

Libraries came from RT-PCR. Sequencing instrument: Illumina HiSeq 2500. TCRdb cleaned the public reads at Q25 with fastp, built clones with MiXCR and kept in-frame beta chains. All rows with the same CDR3 protein become a single entry with the most common DNA and genes. For this sample there are 300,000 to 350,000 distinct CDR3 sequences; 22% appear just once. The ten largest clones take up around 10% of the sample. Trimming takes 7 bases from V and 9 bases from J, and the germline ends sit 16 bases apart. There are 14 amino acids in the CDR3, from cysteine to phenylalanine inclusive. Just CDR3 DNA is preserved here, 42 bases in frame from base 1. CDR1 and CDR2 are drawn from the germline V gene (reference sequence): MNHEY, SMNVEV. Results and caveats for the whole study, not just this receptor: It was suggested by the authors that each seasonal influenza vaccination may recruit only a limited number of new T cells.

The material sequenced was PBMCs from blood, taken less than 22 months after vaccination. This TCR came from a man aged 50 to 69 who received an inactivated influenza vaccine. Donor details come from another sample of the same person, matched by shared clones. The chain links TRBV27 with TRBJ1-6; confidence is insufficient to name the D gene. The CDR3 protein: CASTTLGLSSPLHF. In nucleotide form, the sequence is TGTGCCAGCACCACCCTGGGGTTAAGTTCACCCCTCCACTTT.